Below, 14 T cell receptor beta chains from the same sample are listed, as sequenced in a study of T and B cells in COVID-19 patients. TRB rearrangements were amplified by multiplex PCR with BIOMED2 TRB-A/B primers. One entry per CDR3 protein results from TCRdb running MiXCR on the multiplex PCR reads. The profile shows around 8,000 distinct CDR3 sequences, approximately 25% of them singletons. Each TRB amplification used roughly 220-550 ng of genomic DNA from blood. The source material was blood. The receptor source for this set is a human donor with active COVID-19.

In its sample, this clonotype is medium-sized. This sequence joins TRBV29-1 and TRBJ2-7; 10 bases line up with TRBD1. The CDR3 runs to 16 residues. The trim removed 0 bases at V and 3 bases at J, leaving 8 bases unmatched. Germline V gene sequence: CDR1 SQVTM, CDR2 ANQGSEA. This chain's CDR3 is CSVEEFGTGENYEQYF. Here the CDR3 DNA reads TGCAGCGTTGAAGAATTCGGGACAGGGGAAAACTACGAGCAGTACTTC.

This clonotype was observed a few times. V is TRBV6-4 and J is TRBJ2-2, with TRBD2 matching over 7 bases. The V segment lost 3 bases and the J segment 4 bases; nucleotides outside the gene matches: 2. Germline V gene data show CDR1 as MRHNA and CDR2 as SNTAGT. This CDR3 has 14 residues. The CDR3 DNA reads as TGTGCCAGCAGTGAGGGGGGGGGCACCGGGGAGCTGTTTTTT. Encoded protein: CASSEGGGTGELFF.

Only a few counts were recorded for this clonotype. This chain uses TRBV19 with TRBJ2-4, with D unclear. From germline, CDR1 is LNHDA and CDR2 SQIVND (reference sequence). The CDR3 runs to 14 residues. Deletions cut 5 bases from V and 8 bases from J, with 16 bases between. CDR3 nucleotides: TGTGCCAGTAGTGACGGTGCGAAGCGATACATTCAGTACTTC. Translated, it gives CASSDGAKRYIQYF.

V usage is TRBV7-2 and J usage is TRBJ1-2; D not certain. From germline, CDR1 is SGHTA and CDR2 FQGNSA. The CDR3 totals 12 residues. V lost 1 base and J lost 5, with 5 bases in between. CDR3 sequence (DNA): TGTGCCAGCAGCTTAGAGGGTTATGGCTACACCTTC. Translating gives CASSLEGYGYTF.

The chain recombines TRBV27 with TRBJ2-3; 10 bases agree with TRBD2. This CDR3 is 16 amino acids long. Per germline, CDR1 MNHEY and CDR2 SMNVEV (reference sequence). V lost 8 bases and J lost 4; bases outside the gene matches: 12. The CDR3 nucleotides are TGTGCCAGCCGAGGTTTACTAGCGGGGATAGCAGATACGCAGTATTTT. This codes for CASRGLLAGIADTQYF.

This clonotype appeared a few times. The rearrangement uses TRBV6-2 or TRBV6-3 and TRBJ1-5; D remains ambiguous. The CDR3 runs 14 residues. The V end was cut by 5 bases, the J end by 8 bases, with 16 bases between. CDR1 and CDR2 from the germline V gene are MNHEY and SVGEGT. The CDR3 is CASSEIGFREPQHF. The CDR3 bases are TGTGCCAGCAGTGAAATTGGGTTTCGAGAGCCCCAGCATTTT.

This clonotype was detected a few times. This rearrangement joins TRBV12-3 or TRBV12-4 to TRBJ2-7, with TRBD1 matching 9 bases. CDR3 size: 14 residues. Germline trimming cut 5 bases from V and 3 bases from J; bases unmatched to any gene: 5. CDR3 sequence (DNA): TGTGCCAGCAGTCGGACAGGGGCGGGCTACGAGCAGTACTTC. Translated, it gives CASSRTGAGYEQYF.

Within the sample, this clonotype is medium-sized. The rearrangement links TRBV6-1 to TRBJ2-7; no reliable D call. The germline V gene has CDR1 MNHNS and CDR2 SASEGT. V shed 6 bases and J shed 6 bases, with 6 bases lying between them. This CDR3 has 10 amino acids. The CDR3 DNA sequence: TGTGCCAGCAGGCATGGCGAGCAGTACTTC. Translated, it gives CASRHGEQYF.

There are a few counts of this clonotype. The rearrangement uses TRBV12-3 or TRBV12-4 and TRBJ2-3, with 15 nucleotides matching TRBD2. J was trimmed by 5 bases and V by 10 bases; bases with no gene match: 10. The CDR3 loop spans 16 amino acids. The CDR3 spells CATHPRTSGGGDTQYF. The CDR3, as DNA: TGTGCCACCCACCCCAGGACTAGCGGGGGGGGAGATACGCAGTATTTT.

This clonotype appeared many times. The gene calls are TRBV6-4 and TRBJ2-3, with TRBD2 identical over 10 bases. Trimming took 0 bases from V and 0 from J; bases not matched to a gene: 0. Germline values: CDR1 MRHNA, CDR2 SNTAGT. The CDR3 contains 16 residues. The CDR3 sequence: CASSDSTSGSTDTQYF. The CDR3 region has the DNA TGTGCCAGCAGTGACTCGACTAGCGGGAGCACAGATACGCAGTATTTT.

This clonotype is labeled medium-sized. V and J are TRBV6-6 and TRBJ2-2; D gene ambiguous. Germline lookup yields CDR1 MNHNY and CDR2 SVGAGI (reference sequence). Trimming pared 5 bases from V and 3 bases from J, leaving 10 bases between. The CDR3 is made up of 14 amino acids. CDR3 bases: TGTGCCAGCAGTATCGACCTCTACACCGGGGAGCTGTTTTTT. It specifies CASSIDLYTGELFF.

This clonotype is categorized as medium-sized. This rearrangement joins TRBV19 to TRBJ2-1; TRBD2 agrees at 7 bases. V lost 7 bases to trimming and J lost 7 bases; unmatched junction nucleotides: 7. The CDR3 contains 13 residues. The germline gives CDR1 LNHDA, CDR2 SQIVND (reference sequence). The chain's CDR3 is CASIGGISNEQFF. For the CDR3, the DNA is TGTGCCAGTATCGGGGGGATCTCAAATGAGCAGTTCTTC.

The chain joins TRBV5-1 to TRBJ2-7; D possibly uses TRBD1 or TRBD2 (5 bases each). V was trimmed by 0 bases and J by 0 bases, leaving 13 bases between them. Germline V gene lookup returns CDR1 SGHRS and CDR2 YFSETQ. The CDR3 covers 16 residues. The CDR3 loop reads CASSLGAGTDSYEQYF. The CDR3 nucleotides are TGCGCCAGCAGCTTGGGAGCCGGGACGGACTCCTACGAGCAGTACTTC.

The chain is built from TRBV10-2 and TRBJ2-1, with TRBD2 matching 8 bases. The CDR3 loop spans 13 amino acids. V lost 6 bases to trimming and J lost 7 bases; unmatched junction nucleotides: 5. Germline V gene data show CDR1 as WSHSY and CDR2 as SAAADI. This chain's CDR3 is CASRGAGVNEQFF. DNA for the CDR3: TGCGCCAGCAGAGGAGCGGGGGTTAATGAGCAGTTCTTC.